This T cell receptor (beta chain) was captured in a study of T cell responses to AZD1222 COVID-19 vaccine (dated by TCRdb to about 2021). In terms of the full investigation: AZD1222 recipients with second doses at about 4 weeks or about 12 weeks were pooled, because spike-specific TCR depth and breadth did not differ between schedules. Trial participants were enrolled by age into subgroups of 18-55, 56-69 and 70-plus years, and roughly 150, 30 and 60 TCR-sequenced participants, respectively, were included in these subgroups. TCR sequencing was performed for roughly 250 trial participants, of whom some 200 were given two doses of AZD1222 and 26 were given two doses of MenACWY control vaccine.

In the case of this clone: The antigen it recognizes is unknown. Base qualities are not recorded, but no much larger clone differs from it by a single base. This specimen includes other DNA sequences encoding the same CDR3.

Beyond this particular receptor, the publication reports: In the small 56-69-year group, the increase in depth fell short of significance, most likely because of low power. Participants were mostly white British, with more females than males. The authors suggested clonal diversity may have been underestimated. Conclusions about previously exposed vaccinees are limited because only six or seven AZD1222 recipients were SARS-CoV-2 seropositive at baseline. Reportedly, almost half of the unique spike-specific TCRs recognized epitopes lying outside the regions that are mutated in the B.1.351 and B.1.1.7 variants. Vaccine-associated CD4 TCRs spanned the whole spike protein, with dominant responses in regions 160-218 and 743-854. Because no samples from the day 14 peak response were available, repertoires could be characterized only after the peak T cell response. Spike-specific TCR breadth and depth rose significantly after two AZD1222 doses compared with day 0 and with MenACWY recipients.

The CDR3 regions of human TCRbeta chains were analyzed by immunosequencing. In the original analysis: TCRs in the repertoires were matched against a reference library of SARS-CoV-2-specific TCRs that had been generated with the MIRA antigen-specificity platform. Breadth was defined as the fraction of unique TCRs that were SARS-CoV-2-associated, and depth was defined as the fraction of total T cells that were SARS-CoV-2-associated. Using the MIRA data, each spike-specific TCR was mapped to the spike region that the TCR reacts to and placed in a CD4 or CD8 class. Log10-transformed breadth and depth values were compared by one-way ANOVA with Sidak's multiple comparisons tests. TCRdb stores this immuneACCESS table with in-frame sequences only. Part of the clones is absent; in the studies checked, under half of the shortfall reflects unresolved V genes, and no reason is known for the rest. The V and J calls and clone size were taken over from that table, and D and trimming were inferred from the DNA. The sample profile shows more than 150,000 clones; more than 80% of them were found once. The ten top clones hold under 8% of the sample.

Trimming removed 2 bases from V and 2 bases from J, leaving 6 bases between the germline ends. The CDR3 measures 13 amino acids from cysteine to phenylalanine. Only the CDR3 DNA stays, 39 bases, in frame from base 1. Reading the germline V gene gives CDR1 MNHEY and CDR2 SVGAGI. In the paper's terms, the time point label means: baseline before first vaccination. Samples from vaccinated people were obtained from the UK trials COV001 and COV002, which included a single-blind randomized controlled phase 2/3 trial of AZD1222 (ChAdOx1 nCoV-19) in healthy adults. For TCRbeta chain sequencing, PBMC samples were collected from trial participants at day 0 and at day 28 after the second dose.

The chain employs TRBV6-5 and TRBJ1-2; D gene: possibly TRBD1, on 6 matching bases. This TCR was sampled from an adult in good health. The sequencing used peripheral blood, collected on day 0 of AZD1222 vaccination. The DNA sequence is as follows: TGTGCCAGCAGTTACGACAGGAACTATGGCTACACCTTC. Translation gives CASSYDRNYGYTF.